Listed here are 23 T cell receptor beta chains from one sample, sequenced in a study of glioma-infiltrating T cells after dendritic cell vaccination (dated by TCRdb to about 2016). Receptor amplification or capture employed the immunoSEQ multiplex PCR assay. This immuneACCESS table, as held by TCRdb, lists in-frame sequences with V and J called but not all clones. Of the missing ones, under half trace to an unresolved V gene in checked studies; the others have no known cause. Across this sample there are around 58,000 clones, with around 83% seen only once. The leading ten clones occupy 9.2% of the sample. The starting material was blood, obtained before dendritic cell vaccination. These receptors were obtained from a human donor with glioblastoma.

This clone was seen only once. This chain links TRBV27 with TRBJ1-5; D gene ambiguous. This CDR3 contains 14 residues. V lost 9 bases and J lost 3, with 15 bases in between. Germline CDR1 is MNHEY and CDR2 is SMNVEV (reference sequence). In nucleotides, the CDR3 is TGTGCCAGTCGGGCGGGCGGAACCAATCAGCCCCAGCATTTT. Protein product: CASRAGGTNQPQHF.

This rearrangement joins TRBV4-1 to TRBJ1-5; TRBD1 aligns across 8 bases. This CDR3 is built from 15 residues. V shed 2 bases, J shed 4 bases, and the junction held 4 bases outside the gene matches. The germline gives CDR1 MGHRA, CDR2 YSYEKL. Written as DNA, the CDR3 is TGCGCCAGCAGCCAAAACACAGGGGGGAATCAGCCCCAGCATTTT. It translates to CASSQNTGGNQPQHF.

The CDR3 sequence is CASSSPGDSYEQYF. DNA of the CDR3: TGTGCCAGCAGTTCCCCGGGGGACTCCTACGAGCAGTACTTC. This chain connects TRBV28 to TRBJ2-7; TRBD2 might be the D (6 bases). This CDR3 is built from 14 residues. Trimming stripped 4 bases from V and 0 bases from J, with 10 bases between. CDR1 and CDR2 from the germline V gene are MDHEN and SYDVKM.

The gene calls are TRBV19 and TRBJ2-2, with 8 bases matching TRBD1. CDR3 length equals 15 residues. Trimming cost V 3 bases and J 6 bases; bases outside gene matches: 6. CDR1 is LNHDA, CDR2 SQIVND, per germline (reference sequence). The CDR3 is CASSISQGAAGELFF. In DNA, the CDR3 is TGTGCCAGTAGTATTTCCCAGGGGGCAGCCGGGGAGCTGTTTTTT.

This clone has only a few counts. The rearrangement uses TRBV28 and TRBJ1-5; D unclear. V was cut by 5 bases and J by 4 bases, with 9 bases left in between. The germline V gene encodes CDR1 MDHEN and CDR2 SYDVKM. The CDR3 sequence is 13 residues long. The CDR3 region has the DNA TGTGCCAGCAGTCGCACCGGGAATCAGCCCCAGCATTTT. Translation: CASSRTGNQPQHF.

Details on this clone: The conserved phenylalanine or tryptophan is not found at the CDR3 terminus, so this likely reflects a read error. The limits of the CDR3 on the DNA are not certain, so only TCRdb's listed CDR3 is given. CDR3 sequence: CASSIFLAWFIS. This chain joins TRBV19 and TRBJ1-6. Germline CDR1 reads LNHDA; CDR2 reads SQIVND (reference sequence). Counting both end residues, the CDR3 totals 12 amino acids.

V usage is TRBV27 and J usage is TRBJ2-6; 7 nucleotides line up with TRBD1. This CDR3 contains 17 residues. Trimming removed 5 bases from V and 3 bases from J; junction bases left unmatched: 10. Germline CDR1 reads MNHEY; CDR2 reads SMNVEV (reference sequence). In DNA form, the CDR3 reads TGTGCCAGCAGTCCACGACAGGGTCTAGGTGGGGCCAACGTCCTGACTTTC. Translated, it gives CASSPRQGLGGANVLTF.

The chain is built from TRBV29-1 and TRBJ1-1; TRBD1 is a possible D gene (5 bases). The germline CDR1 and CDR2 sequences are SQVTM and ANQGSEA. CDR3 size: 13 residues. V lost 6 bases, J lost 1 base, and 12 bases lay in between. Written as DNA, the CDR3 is TGCAGCGTAAAAAGTGGGGCGAACACTGAAGCTTTCTTT. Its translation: CSVKSGANTEAFF. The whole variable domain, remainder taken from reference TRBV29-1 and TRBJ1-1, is SAVISQKPSRDICQRGTSLTIQCQVDSQVTMMFWYRQQPGQSLTLIATANQGSEATYESGFVIDKFPISRPNLTFSTLTVSNMSPEDSSIYLCSVKSGANTEAFFGQGTRLTVV.

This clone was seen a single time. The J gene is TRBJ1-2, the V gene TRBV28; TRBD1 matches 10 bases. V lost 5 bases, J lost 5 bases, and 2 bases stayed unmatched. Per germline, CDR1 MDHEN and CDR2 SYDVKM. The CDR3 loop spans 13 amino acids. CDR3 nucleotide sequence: TGTGCCAGCAGTGACAGGGGGCTTTATGGCTACACCTTC. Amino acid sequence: CASSDRGLYGYTF.

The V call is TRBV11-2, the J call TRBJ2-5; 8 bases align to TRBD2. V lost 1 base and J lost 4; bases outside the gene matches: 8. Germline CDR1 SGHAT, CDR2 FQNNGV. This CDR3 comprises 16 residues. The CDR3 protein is CASSLGTSGTGETQYF. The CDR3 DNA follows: TGTGCCAGCAGCTTAGGAACTAGCGGAACAGGAGAGACCCAGTACTTC.

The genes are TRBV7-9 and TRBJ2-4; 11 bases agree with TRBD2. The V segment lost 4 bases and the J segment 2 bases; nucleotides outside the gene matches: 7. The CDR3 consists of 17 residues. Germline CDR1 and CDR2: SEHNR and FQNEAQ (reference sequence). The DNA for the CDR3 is TGTGCCAGCAGCTCTCTAGCGGGGGGTTTCACCAAAAACATTCAGTACTTC. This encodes CASSSLAGGFTKNIQYF.

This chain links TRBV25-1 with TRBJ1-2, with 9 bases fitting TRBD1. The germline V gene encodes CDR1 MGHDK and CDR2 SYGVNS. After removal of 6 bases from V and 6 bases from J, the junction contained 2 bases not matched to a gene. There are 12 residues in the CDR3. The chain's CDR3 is CASRGQGNGYTF. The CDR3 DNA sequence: TGTGCCAGCAGAGGACAGGGGAATGGCTACACCTTC.

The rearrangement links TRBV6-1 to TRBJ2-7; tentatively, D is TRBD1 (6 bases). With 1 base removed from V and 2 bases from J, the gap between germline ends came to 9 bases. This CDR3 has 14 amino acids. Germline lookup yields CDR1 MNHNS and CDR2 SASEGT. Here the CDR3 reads CASSEGDIAYEQYF. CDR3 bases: TGTGCCAGCAGTGAAGGGGACATAGCCTACGAGCAGTACTTC.

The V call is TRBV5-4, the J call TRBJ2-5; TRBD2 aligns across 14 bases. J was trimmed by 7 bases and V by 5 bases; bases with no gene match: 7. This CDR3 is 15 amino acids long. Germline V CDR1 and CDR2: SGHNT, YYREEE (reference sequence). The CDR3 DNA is TGTGCCAGCAGAGAGGGACTAGCGGGGGAGGGGACCCAGTACTTC. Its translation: CASREGLAGEGTQYF.

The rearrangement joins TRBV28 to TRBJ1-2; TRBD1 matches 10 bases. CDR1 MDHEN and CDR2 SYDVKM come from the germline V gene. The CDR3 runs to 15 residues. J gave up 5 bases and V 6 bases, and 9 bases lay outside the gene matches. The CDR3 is CASRVAGTGDYGYTF. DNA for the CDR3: TGTGCCAGCAGGGTTGCCGGGACAGGGGATTATGGCTACACCTTC.

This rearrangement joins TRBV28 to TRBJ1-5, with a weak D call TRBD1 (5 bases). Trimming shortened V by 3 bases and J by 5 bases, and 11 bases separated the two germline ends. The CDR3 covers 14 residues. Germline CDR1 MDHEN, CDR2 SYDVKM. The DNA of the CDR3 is TGTGCCAGCAGTTTGCCAGGGCTATATCAGCCCCAGCATTTT. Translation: CASSLPGLYQPQHF. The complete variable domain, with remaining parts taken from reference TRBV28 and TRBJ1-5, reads DVKVTQSSRYLVKRTGEKVFLECVQDMDHENMFWYRQDPGLGLRLIYFSYDVKMKEKGDIPEGYSVSREKKERFSLILESASTNQTSMYLCASSLPGLYQPQHFGDGTRLSIL.

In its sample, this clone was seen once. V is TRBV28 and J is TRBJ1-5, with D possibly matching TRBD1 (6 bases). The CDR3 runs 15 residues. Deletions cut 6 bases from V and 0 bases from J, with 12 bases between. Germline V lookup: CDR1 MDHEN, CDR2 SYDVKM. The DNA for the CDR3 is TGTGCCAGCAGCCTACCAGGGGATAGCAATCAGCCCCAGCATTTT. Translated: CASSLPGDSNQPQHF.

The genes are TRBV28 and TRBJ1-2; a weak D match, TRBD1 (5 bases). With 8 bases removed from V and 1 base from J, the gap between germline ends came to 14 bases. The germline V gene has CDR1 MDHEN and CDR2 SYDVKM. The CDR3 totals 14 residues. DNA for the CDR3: TGTGCCAGCCTAGAAGGGGCGTTTAACTATGGCTACACCTTC. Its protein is CASLEGAFNYGYTF.

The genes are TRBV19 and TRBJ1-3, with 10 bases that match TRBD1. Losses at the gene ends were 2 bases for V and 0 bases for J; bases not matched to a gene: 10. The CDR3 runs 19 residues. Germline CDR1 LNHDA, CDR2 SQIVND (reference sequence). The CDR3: CASSIRRQGAITSGNTIYF. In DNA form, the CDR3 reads TGTGCCAGTAGTATAAGGCGACAGGGGGCCATTACCTCTGGAAACACCATATATTTT.

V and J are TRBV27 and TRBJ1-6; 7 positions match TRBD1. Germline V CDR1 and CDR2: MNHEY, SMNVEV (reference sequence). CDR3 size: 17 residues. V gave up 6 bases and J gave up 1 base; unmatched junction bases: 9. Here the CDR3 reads CASSLDRVWSYNSPLHF. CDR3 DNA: TGTGCCAGCAGCCTAGACAGGGTATGGTCCTATAATTCACCCCTCCACTTT.

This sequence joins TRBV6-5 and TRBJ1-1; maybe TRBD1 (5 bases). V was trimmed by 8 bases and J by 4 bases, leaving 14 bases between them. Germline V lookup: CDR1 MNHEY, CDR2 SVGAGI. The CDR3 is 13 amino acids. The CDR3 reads CASRRRGTTEAFF. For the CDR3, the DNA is TGTGCCAGCCGCCGTCGGGGGACCACTGAAGCTTTCTTT.

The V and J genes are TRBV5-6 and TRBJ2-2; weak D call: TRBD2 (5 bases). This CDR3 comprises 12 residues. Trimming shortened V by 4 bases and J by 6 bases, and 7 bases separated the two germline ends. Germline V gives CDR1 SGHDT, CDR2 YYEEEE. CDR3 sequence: CASSPEAGELFF. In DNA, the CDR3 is TGTGCCAGCAGCCCGGAGGCCGGGGAGCTGTTTTTT.

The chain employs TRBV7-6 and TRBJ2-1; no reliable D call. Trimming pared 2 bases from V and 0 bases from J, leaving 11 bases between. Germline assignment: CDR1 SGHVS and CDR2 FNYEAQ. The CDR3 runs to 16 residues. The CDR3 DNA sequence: TGTGCCAGCAGCTTACTGAGCGAAAGCTCCTACAATGAGCAGTTCTTC. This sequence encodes CASSLLSESSYNEQFF. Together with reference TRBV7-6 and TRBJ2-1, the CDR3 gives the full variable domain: GAGVSQSPRYKVTKRGQDVALRCDPISGHVSLYWYRQALGQGPEFLTYFNYEAQQDKSGLPNDRFSAERPEGSISTLTIQRTEQRDSAMYRCASSLLSESSYNEQFFGPGTRLTVL.